This entry describes one T cell receptor (beta chain). Measured with immunoSEQ multiplex PCR; TCRdb has only the in-frame clones, and not every one. The profile shows 85,000 to 100,000 clones, about 93% of them singletons. Per the germline V gene, CDR1 is SGHRS and CDR2 is YFSETQ. The CDR3 spans 12 residues. Trimming stripped 4 bases from V and 6 bases from J, with 10 bases between. This entry is derived from a study of T cell changes during pregnancy in multiple sclerosis. The receptor was derived from a female donor with multiple sclerosis, enrolled in a pregnancy study. The input for sequencing was peripheral blood, taken after pregnancy. This chain connects TRBV5-1 to TRBJ1-2; D gene ambiguous. This CDR3 is CASSPPGNGYTF. CDR3 DNA sequence: TGCGCCAGCAGCCCCCCGGGGAATGGCTACACCTTC. Using reference TRBV5-1 and TRBJ1-2 for the parts outside the CDR3, the full variable domain is KAGVTQTPRYLIKTRGQQVTLSCSPISGHRSVSWYQQTPGQGLQFLFEYFSETQRNKGNFPGRFSGRQFSNSRSEMNVSTLELGDSALYLCASSPPGNGYTFGSGTRLTVV.